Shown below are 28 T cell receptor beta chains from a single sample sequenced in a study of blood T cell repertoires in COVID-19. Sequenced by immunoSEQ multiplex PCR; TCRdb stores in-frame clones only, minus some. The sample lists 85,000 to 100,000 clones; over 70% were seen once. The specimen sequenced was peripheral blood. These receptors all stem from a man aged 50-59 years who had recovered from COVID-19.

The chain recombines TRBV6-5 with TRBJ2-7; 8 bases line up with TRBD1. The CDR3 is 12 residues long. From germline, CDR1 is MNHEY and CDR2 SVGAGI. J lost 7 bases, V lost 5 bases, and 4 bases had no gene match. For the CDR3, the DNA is TGTGCCAGCAGTCAGGGGGCAAGTGAGCAGTACTTC. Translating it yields CASSQGASEQYF.

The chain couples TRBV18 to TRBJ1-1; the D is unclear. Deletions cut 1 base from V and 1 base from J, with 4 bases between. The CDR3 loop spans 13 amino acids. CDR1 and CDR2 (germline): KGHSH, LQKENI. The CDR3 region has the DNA TGTGCCAGCTCACCACACTGGAACACTGAAGCTTTCTTT. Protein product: CASSPHWNTEAFF.

For the CDR3, the DNA is TGTGCCAGCAGTTACTCGACCGGGACTATACACAATGAGCAGTTCTTC. Encoded protein: CASSYSTGTIHNEQFF. The chain recombines TRBV6-5 with TRBJ2-1; 7 bases agree with TRBD2. Germline values: CDR1 MNHEY, CDR2 SVGAGI. V trimming: 0 bases; J trimming: 5 bases; junction bases outside the gene matches: 7. The CDR3 runs 16 residues.

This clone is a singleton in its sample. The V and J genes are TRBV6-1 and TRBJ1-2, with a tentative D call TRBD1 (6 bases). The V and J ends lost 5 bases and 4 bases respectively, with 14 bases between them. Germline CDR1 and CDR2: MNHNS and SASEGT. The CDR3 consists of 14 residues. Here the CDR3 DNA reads TGTGCCAGCAGTCAAACAGGGAGTAGCTATGGCTACACCTTC. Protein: CASSQTGSSYGYTF.

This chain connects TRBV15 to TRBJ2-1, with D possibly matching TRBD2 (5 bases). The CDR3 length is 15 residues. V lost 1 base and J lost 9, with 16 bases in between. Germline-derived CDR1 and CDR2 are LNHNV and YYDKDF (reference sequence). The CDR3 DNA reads TGTGCCACCAGCAGAGTGAGGGTTTCACGGGGTGAGCAGTTCTTC. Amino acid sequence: CATSRVRVSRGEQFF.

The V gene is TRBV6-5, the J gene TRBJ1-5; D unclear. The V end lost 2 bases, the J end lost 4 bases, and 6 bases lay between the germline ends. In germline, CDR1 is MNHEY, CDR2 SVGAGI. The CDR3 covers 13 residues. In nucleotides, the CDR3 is TGTGCCAGCAGTTACGCGGGTAATCAGCCCCAGCATTTT. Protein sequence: CASSYAGNQPQHF.

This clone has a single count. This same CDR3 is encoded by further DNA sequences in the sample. The CDR3 bases are TGTGCCAGCAGCTTAACAGGGTCTTCCTACGAGCAGTACTTC. This codes for CASSLTGSSYEQYF. The chain has TRBV7-2 and TRBJ2-7, with TRBD1 as a possible D gene (6 bases). The germline V gene has CDR1 SGHTA and CDR2 FQGNSA. The V end lost 2 bases, the J end lost 1 base, and 9 bases lay between the germline ends. CDR3 length: 14 amino acids.

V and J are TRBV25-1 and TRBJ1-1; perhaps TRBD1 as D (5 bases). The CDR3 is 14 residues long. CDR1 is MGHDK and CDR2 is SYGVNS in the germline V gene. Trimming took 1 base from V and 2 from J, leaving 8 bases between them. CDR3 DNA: TGTGCCAGCAGTGAATGGCAGGGTAACACTGAAGCTTTCTTT. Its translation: CASSEWQGNTEAFF.

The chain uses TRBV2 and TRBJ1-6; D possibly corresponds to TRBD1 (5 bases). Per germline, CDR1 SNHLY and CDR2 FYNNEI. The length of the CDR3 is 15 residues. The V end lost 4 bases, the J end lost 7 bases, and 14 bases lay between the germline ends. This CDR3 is CASSGQPKGNSPLHF. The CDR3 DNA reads TGTGCCAGCAGTGGACAGCCCAAAGGGAATTCACCCCTCCACTTT.

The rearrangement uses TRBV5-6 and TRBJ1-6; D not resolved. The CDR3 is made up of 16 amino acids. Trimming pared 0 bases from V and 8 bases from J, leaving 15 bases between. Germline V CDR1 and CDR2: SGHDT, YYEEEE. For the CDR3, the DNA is TGTGCCAGCAGCTTGGTGAGGGCCAACTTGTATTCACCCCTCCACTTT. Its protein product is CASSLVRANLYSPLHF.

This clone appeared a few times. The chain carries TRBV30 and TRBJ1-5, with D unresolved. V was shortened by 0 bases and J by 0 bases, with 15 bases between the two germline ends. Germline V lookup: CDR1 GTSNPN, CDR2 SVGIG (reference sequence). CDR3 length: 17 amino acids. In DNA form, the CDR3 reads TGTGCCTGGAGTGTATCATGGGCAGATTTTAGCAATCAGCCCCAGCATTTT. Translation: CAWSVSWADFSNQPQHF.

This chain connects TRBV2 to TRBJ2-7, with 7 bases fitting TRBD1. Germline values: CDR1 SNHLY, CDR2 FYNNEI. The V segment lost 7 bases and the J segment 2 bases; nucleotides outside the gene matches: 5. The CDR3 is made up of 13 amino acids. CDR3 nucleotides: TGTGCCAGCAAGGACACAGGGGCCTACGAGCAGTACTTC. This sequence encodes CASKDTGAYEQYF.

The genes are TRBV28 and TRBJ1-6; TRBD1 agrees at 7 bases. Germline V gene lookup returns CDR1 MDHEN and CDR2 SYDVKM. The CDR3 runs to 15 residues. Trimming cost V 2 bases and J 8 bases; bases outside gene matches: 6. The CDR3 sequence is CASSLGDRVYSPLHF. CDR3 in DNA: TGTGCCAGCAGTTTAGGAGACAGGGTTTATTCACCCCTCCACTTT. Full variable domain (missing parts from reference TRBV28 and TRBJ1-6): DVKVTQSSRYLVKRTGEKVFLECVQDMDHENMFWYRQDPGLGLRLIYFSYDVKMKEKGDIPEGYSVSREKKERFSLILESASTNQTSMYLCASSLGDRVYSPLHFGNGTRLTVT.

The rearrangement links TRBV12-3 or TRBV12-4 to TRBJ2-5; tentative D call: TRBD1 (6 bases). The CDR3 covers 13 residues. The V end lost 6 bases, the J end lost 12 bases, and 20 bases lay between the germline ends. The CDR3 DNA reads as TGTGCCAGCAGAATAACCCGACAGGCACCCAAGTACTTC. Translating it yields CASRITRQAPKYF.

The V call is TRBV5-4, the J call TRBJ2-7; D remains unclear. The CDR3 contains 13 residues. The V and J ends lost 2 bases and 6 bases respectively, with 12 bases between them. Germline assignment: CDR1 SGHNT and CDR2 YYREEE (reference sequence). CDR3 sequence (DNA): TGTGCCAGCAGCTTTTCGGGTATTCCCGAGCAGTACTTC. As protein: CASSFSGIPEQYF.

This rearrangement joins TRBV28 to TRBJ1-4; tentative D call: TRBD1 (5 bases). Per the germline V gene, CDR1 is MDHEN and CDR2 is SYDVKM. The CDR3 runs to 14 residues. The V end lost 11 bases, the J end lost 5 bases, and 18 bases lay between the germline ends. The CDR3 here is CAGGGGAGNEKLFF. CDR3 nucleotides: TGTGCCGGAGGCGGCGGGGCCGGGAATGAAAAACTGTTTTTT.

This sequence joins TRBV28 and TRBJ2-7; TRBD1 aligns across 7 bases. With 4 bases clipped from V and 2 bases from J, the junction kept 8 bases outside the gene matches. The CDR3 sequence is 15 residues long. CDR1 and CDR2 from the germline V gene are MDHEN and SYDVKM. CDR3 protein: CASSSTGVLAYEQYF. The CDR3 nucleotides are TGTGCCAGCAGTTCCACAGGGGTCCTCGCCTACGAGCAGTACTTC.

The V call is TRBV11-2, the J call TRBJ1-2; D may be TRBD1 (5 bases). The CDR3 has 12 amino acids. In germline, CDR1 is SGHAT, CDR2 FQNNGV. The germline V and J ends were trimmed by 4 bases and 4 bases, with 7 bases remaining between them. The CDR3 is CASSSQGYGYTF. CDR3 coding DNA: TGTGCCAGCAGCTCGCAGGGCTATGGCTACACCTTC.

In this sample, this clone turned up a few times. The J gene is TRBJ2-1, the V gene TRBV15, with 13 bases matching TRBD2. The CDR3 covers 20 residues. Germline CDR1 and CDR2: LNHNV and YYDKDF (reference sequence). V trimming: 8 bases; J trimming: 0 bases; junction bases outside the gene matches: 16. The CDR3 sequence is CATGTLPGLAGSSSYNEQFF. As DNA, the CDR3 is TGTGCCACCGGGACGCTTCCGGGACTAGCGGGATCGAGCTCCTACAATGAGCAGTTCTTC.

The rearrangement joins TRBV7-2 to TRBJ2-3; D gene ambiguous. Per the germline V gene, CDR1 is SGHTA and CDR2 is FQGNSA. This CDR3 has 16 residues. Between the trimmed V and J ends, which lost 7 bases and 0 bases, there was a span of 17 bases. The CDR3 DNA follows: TGTGCCAGCACCACTTTCCCCAGGCCCAGCACAGATACGCAGTATTTT. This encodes CASTTFPRPSTDTQYF.

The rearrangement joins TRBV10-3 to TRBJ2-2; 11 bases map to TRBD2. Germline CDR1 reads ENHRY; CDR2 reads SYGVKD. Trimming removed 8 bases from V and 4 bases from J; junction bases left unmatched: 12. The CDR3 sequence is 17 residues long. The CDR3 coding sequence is TGTGCCATCTCCCGGCTAGCGGGAGGATATGGCACCGGGGAGCTGTTTTTT. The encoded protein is CAISRLAGGYGTGELFF.

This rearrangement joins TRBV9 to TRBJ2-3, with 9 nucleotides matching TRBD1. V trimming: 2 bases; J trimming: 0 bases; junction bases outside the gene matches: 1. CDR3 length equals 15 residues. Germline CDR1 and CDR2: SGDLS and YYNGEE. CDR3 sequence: CASSVDRGSTDTQYF. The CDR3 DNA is TGTGCCAGCAGCGTCGACAGGGGGAGCACAGATACGCAGTATTTT.

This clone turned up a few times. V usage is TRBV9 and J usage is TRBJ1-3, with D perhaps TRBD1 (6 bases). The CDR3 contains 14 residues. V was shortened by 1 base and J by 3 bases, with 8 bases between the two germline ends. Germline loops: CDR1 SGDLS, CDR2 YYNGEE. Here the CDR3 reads CASSVQGYGNTIYF. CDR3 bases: TGTGCCAGCAGCGTACAGGGGTATGGAAACACCATATATTTT.

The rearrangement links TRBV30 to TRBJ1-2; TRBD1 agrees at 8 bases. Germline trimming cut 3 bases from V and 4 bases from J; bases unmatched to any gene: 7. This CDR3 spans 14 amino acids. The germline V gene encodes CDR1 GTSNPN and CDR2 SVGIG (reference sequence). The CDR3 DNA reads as TGTGCCTGGAGAGGGGACAGGTTCAGCTATGGCTACACCTTC. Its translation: CAWRGDRFSYGYTF.

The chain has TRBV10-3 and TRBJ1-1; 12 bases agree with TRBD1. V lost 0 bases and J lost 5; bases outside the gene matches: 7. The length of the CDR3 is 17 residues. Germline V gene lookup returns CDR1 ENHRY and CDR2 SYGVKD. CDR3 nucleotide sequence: TGTGCCATCAGTGAGTCGAAAGGGACAGGGGGCCGGACTGAAGCTTTCTTT. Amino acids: CAISESKGTGGRTEAFF.

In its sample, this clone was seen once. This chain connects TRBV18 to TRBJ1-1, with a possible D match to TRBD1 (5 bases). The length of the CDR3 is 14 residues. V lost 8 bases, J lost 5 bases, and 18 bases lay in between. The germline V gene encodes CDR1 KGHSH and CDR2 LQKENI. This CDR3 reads CASGATSGKTEAFF. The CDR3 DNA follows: TGTGCCAGCGGAGCGACCTCAGGGAAAACTGAAGCTTTCTTT.

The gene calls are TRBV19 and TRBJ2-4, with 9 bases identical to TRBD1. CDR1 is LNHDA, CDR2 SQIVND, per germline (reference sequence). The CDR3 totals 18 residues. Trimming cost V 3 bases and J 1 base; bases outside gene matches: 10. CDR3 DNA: TGTGCCAGTAGTATGGGACAGGGTGGCCAAGGTGCCAAAAACATTCAGTACTTC. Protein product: CASSMGQGGQGAKNIQYF.

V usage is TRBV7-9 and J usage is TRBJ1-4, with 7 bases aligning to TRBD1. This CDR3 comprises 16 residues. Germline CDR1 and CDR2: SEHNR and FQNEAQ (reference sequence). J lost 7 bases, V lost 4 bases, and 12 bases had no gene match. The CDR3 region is CASSSGMTGLGEKLFF. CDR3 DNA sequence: TGTGCCAGCAGCTCAGGGATGACAGGGCTGGGTGAAAAACTGTTTTTT.